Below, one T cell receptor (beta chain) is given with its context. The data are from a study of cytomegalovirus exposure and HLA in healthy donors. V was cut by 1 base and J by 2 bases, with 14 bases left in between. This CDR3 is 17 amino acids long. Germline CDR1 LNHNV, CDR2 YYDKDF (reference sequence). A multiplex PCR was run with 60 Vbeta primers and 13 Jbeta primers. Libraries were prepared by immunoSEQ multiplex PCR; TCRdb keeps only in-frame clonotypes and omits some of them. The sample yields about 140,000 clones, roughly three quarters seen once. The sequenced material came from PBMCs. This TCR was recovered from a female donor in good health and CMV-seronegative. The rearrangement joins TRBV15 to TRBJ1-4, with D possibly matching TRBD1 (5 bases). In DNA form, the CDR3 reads TGTGCCACCAGCAGAGGGCTACGGAGGGGCACTAATGAAAAACTGTTTTTT. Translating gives CATSRGLRRGTNEKLFF.